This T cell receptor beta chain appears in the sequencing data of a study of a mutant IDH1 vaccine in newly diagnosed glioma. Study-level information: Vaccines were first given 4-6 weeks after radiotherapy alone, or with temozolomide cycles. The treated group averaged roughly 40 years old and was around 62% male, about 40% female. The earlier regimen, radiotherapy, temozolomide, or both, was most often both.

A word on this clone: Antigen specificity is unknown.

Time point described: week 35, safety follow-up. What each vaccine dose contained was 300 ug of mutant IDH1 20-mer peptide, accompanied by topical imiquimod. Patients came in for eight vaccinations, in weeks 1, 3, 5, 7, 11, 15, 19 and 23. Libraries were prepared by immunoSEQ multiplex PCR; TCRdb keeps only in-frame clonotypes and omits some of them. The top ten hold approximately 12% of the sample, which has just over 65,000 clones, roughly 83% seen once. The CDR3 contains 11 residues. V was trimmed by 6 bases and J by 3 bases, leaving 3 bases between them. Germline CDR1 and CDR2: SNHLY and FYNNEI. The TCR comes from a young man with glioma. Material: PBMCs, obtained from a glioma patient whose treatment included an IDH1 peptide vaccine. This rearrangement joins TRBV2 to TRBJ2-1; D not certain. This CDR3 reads CASSYYNEQFF. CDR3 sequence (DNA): TGTGCCAGCAGCTACTACAATGAGCAGTTCTTC.